The 18 T cell receptor beta chains reported below all come from one sample, sequenced in a study of T cell responses to AZD1222 COVID-19 vaccine (dated by TCRdb to the early 2020s). Preparation of the library involved the immunoSEQ multiplex PCR assay. TCRdb retrieved this table from immuneACCESS and kept in-frame rearrangements only. Not all clones are present; in checked studies, unresolved V genes account for under half, and no reason is known for the remainder. Within this sample are tens of thousands of clones, with 70% to 90% of them counted one time only. 4.9% of the sample goes to the ten largest clones. Taken with the paper, the label for time point translates to: baseline before first vaccination. Sequencing was performed on peripheral blood, taken on day 0 of AZD1222 vaccination. Source of these receptors: an adult in good health.

The chain uses TRBV27 and TRBJ1-5; D call uncertain. CDR3 length: 16 amino acids. The germline V gene has CDR1 MNHEY and CDR2 SMNVEV (reference sequence). Trimming pared 0 bases from V and 4 bases from J, leaving 13 bases between. CDR3 nucleotide sequence: TGTGCCAGCAGTTTATCGCCAGGTCAGGCAAATCAGCCCCAGCATTTT. Its translation: CASSLSPGQANQPQHF.

J is TRBJ2-5 and V is TRBV5-4; either TRBD1 or TRBD2 may supply D (5 bases each). V was clipped by 5 bases and J by 3 bases, with 11 bases between them. In germline, CDR1 is SGHNT, CDR2 YYREEE (reference sequence). The CDR3 sequence is 13 residues long. The CDR3 sequence: CASRRGTEETQYF. Written as DNA, the CDR3 is TGTGCCAGCAGGAGAGGGACGGAAGAGACCCAGTACTTC. The whole variable domain, filled in from reference TRBV5-4 and TRBJ2-5, reads ETGVTQSPTHLIKTRGQQVTLRCSSQSGHNTVSWYQQALGQGPQFIFQYYREEENGRGNFPPRFSGLQFPNYSSELNVNALELDDSALYLCASRRGTEETQYFGPGTRLLVL.

This chain uses TRBV2 with TRBJ1-5; perhaps TRBD1 as D (6 bases). This CDR3 is built from 15 residues. The germline gives CDR1 SNHLY, CDR2 FYNNEI. Between the trimmed V and J ends, which lost 6 bases and 5 bases, there was a span of 17 bases. CDR3 coding DNA: TGTGCCAGCAGAGCGGACAGCCTGCGTTATCAGCCCCAGCATTTT. Its translation: CASRADSLRYQPQHF.

The chain carries TRBV4-1 and TRBJ1-1; TRBD1 matches at 9 bases. V was pared by 6 bases and J by 3 bases, with 8 bases of the junction left unmatched. Germline CDR1 MGHRA, CDR2 YSYEKL. The CDR3 is 15 amino acids. CDR3 amino acids: CASSPPGQGDTEAFF. Written as DNA, the CDR3 is TGCGCCAGCAGTCCACCGGGACAGGGTGACACTGAAGCTTTCTTT.

The chain couples TRBV5-8 to TRBJ1-3; maybe TRBD1 (5 bases). V was shortened by 1 base and J by 1 base, with 9 bases between the two germline ends. From germline, CDR1 is SGHTS and CDR2 YDEGEE. The CDR3 contains 15 residues. The chain's CDR3 is CASSLWGTSGNTIYF. The DNA for the CDR3 is TGTGCCAGCAGCTTGTGGGGGACTTCTGGAAACACCATATATTTT.

This chain joins TRBV4-2 and TRBJ1-1, with D possibly TRBD1 on 5 matching bases. This CDR3 region has 15 residues. V dropped 1 base and J dropped 4 bases, with 13 bases sitting between them. Germline CDR1 LGHNA, CDR2 YNFKEQ. CDR3 sequence (DNA): TGTGCCAGCAGCCAAGTCCAGGGCACGGGCACTGAAGCTTTCTTT. It yields the protein CASSQVQGTGTEAFF.

This chain uses TRBV5-1 with TRBJ2-3, with 9 bases fitting TRBD1. Germline values: CDR1 SGHRS, CDR2 YFSETQ. Unmatched junction bases numbered 3, after V lost 1 base and J lost 3 bases. This CDR3 comprises 15 residues. The CDR3 nucleotides are TGCGCCAGCAGCTTGACAGGGGGCGAGACAGATACGCAGTATTTT. This gives the protein CASSLTGGETDTQYF.

The chain uses TRBV11-1 and TRBJ2-1, with D possibly TRBD2 on 6 matching bases. The V end lost 6 bases, the J end lost 4 bases, and 16 bases lay between the germline ends. This CDR3 is built from 15 residues. Germline CDR1 reads SGHAT; CDR2 reads FQDESV (reference sequence). The CDR3 sequence: CASRGSVGGYNEQFF. The CDR3 nucleotides read TGTGCCAGCAGGGGGAGCGTGGGGGGATACAATGAGCAGTTCTTC.

The chain is built from TRBV3-1 (or the pseudogene TRBV3-2) and TRBJ1-6; the match to TRBD1 covers 9 bases. The CDR3 totals 15 residues. CDR1 is LGHDT, CDR2 YNNKEL, per germline (reference sequence). V lost 4 bases, J lost 10 bases, and 8 bases stayed unmatched. CDR3 region: CASSPFDRGSSPLHF. CDR3 DNA sequence: TGTGCCAGCAGCCCTTTCGACAGGGGGAGCTCACCCCTCCACTTT.

This clone was seen a handful of times. CDR3 amino acids: CASSWTGSNYGYTF. In DNA, the CDR3 is TGTGCCAGCAGCTGGACGGGTTCTAACTATGGCTACACCTTC. V usage is TRBV5-8 and J usage is TRBJ1-2; D unclear. This CDR3 contains 14 residues. Germline V gene sequence: CDR1 SGHTS, CDR2 YDEGEE. Trimming took off 3 bases at V and 0 bases at J, with 9 bases between the two ends.

The genes are TRBV20-1 and TRBJ1-5; unclear D gene. Germline CDR1 DFQATT, CDR2 SNEGSKA (reference sequence). Deletions cut 3 bases from V and 1 base from J, with 4 bases between. CDR3 length equals 12 residues. The CDR3 DNA sequence: TGCAGTGCTAGTGAAAGCAATCAGCCCCAGCATTTT. It specifies CSASESNQPQHF.

The genes are TRBV11-2 and TRBJ2-5; D not certain. The CDR3 is 14 amino acids. Trimming shortened V by 5 bases and J by 1 base, and 11 bases separated the two germline ends. Germline lookup yields CDR1 SGHAT and CDR2 FQNNGV. CDR3 coding DNA: TGTGCCAGCAGCCCCCTAGACGGCCAAGAGACCCAGTACTTC. Amino acids: CASSPLDGQETQYF.

The chain links TRBV7-2 to TRBJ1-4; a possible D gene is TRBD1 (6 bases). The CDR3 contains 18 residues. The V and J ends lost 8 bases and 0 bases respectively, with 22 bases between them. The germline gives CDR1 SGHTA, CDR2 FQGNSA. CDR3 amino acids: CASGSTDRRTSTNEKLFF. The CDR3 DNA sequence: TGTGCCAGCGGGTCGACGGACAGAAGGACATCAACTAATGAAAAACTGTTTTTT.

Comment on this clone: This specimen includes other DNA sequences encoding the same CDR3. The chain recombines TRBV2 with TRBJ1-5; D remains unclear. Germline assignment: CDR1 SNHLY and CDR2 FYNNEI. The CDR3 has 12 residues. V was shortened by 3 bases and J by 4 bases, with 4 bases between the two germline ends. The CDR3 region has the DNA TGTGCCAGCAGTGAGCCTAATCAGCCCCAGCATTTT. This encodes CASSEPNQPQHF.

The chain has TRBV12-3 or TRBV12-4 and TRBJ1-1, with D perhaps TRBD1 (5 bases). V was cut by 6 bases and J by 8 bases, with 13 bases left in between. The CDR3 has 12 residues. The chain's CDR3 is CASRKQTAEAFF. CDR3 sequence (DNA): TGTGCCAGCAGGAAACAGACAGCCGAAGCTTTCTTT.

The chain recombines TRBV2 with TRBJ1-6; no definite D call. V shed 5 bases and J shed 5 bases, with 13 bases lying between them. The germline V gene encodes CDR1 SNHLY and CDR2 FYNNEI. The CDR3 is made up of 15 amino acids. As DNA, the CDR3 is TGTGCCAGCAGTCTATCCAACAGTGATAATTCACCCCTCCACTTT. Translation gives CASSLSNSDNSPLHF.

The chain couples TRBV19 to TRBJ1-1; no reliable D call. The ends were cut back, 1 base at V and 5 bases at J, with 11 bases in the middle. CDR3 length: 14 amino acids. Per germline, CDR1 LNHDA and CDR2 SQIVND (reference sequence). CDR3 amino acids: CASSIGSGRTEAFF. CDR3 nucleotides: TGTGCCAGTAGTATAGGGTCGGGGAGGACTGAAGCTTTCTTT.

This chain uses TRBV19 with TRBJ2-3; maybe TRBD2 (6 bases). Germline V gene data show CDR1 as LNHDA and CDR2 as SQIVND (reference sequence). The CDR3 totals 15 residues. The ends were cut back, 5 bases at V and 2 bases at J, with 14 bases in the middle. The CDR3 nucleotides read TGTGCCAGTAGTCACGGGACTTCTTTCACAGATACGCAGTATTTT. Amino acids: CASSHGTSFTDTQYF.